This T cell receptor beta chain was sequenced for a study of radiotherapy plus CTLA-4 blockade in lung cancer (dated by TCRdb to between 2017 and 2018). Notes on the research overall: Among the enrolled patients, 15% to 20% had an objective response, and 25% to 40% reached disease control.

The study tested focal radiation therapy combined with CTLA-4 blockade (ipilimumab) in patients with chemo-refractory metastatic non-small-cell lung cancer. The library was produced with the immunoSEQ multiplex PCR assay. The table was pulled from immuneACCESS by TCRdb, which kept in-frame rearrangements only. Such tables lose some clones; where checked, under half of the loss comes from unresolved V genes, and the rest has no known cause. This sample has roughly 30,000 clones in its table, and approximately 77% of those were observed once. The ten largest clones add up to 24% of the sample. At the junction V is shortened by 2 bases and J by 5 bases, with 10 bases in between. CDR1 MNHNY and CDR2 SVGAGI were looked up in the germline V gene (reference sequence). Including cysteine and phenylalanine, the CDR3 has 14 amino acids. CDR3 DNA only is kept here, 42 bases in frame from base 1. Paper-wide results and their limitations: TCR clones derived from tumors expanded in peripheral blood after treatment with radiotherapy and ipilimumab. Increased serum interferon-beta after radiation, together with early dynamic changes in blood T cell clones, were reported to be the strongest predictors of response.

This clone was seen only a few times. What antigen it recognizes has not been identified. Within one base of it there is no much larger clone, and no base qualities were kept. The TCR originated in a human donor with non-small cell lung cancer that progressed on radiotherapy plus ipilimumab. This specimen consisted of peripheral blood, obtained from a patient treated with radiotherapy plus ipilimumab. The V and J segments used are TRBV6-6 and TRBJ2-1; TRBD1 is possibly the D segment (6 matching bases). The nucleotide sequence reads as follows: TGTGCCAGCAGTTACCCTGGACAGCACAATGAGCAGTTCTTC. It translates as CASSYPGQHNEQFF.